The clone carrying this TCR beta chain has a handful of counts. Germline V lookup: CDR1 SNHLY, CDR2 FYNNEI. Trimming took off 4 bases at V and 6 bases at J, with 16 bases between the two ends. The CDR3 loop spans 14 amino acids. This entry comes from a study of T cells in Graves' hyperthyroidism and ophthalmopathy. Template material for amplifying TCR beta CDR3 regions consisted of RNA transcripts. The HTBI primer set was used in a first-round RT-PCR of the TCR CDR3. TCRdb re-analysed the multiplex PCR reads in MiXCR, keeping a single row per CDR3 protein. The sample holds about half a million distinct CDR3 sequences, more than 15% seen once.

The sequence was obtained from a woman aged 30 to 39 with Graves' ophthalmopathy. The sample consisted of blood. The V gene is TRBV2, the J gene TRBJ2-7, with TRBD2 as a possible D gene (6 bases). The CDR3 sequence: CASSASGTPGEQYF. For the CDR3, the DNA is TGTGCCAGCAGTGCTTCCGGGACTCCCGGCGAGCAGTACTTC.